This T cell receptor beta chain came from a study of T cells in Graves' hyperthyroidism and ophthalmopathy. At the level of the study: Peripheral blood collection took place at initial diagnosis, before any treatment.

Template material for amplifying TCR beta CDR3 regions consisted of RNA transcripts. The HTBI primer set drove a first-round RT-PCR of the TCR CDR3. TCRdb reanalysed the multiplex PCR reads using MiXCR and keeps one entry per CDR3 protein. The repertoire holds some 320,000 distinct CDR3 sequences, with roughly an eighth as singletons. Study conclusions and caveats: Among thyroid clonotypes expanded above 0.001, most also appeared in blood.

This clonotype was observed a handful of times. Its target is unknown. Sequencing used blood. The sequence came from a woman aged 40 to 49 with Graves' ophthalmopathy.

The CDR3 DNA reads TGTGCCAGCAGTGAAGGTCGCGGGGTTAACACCGGGGAGCTGTTTTTT. It yields the protein CASSEGRGVNTGELFF. The V gene is TRBV6-1, the J gene TRBJ2-2; possible D gene TRBD2, 6 bases. V dropped 1 base and J dropped 2 bases, with 11 bases sitting between them. The CDR3 covers 16 residues. CDR1 is MNHNS, CDR2 SASEGT, per germline.